This T cell receptor (beta chain) was retrieved from a study of blood T cells in healthy people across ages. A sample-barcoded 5' primer and a J-beta primer mix were used in a second PCR of about 6 to 11 cycles. MiXCR, applied by TCRdb to the 5' RACE reads, yields one record per CDR3 protein. This table has 550,000 to 650,000 distinct CDR3 sequences, about 29% appearing once. CDR1 and CDR2 from the germline V gene are LGHNA and YSLEER. Trimming removed 0 bases from V and 7 bases from J; junction bases left unmatched: 6. The CDR3 totals 15 residues. This clonotype has a handful of counts. The same sample was also used in a study of T cells of mothers and their children.

The clonotype comes from a boy between 2 and 10 years old in good health. What was sequenced was blood. The chain combines TRBV4-3 with TRBJ1-5, with 7 bases lining up with TRBD1. The CDR3 sequence is CASSQDEGAGQPQHF. Written as DNA, the CDR3 is TGCGCCAGCAGCCAAGATGAGGGGGCCGGGCAGCCCCAGCATTTT.